The 18 T cell receptor beta chains in this list originate from one sample, sequenced in a study of beta chain features in type 1 diabetes. Expressed TCRB transcripts were sequenced because the entire RNA isolate underwent reverse transcription. Assay used: immunoSEQ multiplex PCR; TCRdb lists only in-frame clones, some missing. This sample has some 150,000 clones; 9.5% to 10% occur once, and the top ten carry 0.55% to 0.65%. Sequencing was done on a sample of central memory CD4+ T cells from blood. All receptors derive from a woman aged 40 to 50 in good health.

This clone has a count of ten or more. The chain recombines TRBV18 with TRBJ2-5; 7 nucleotides line up with TRBD1. This CDR3 has 19 residues. J was trimmed by 1 base and V by 2 bases; bases with no gene match: 16. Per germline, CDR1 KGHSH and CDR2 LQKENI. Here the CDR3 DNA reads TGTGCCAGCTCACCAGGGGCCGAAAAGACAGGGTCATTCCAAGAGACCCAGTACTTC. Protein product: CASSPGAEKTGSFQETQYF.

The chain carries TRBV5-1 and TRBJ2-7, with 11 bases identical to TRBD2. V trimming: 0 bases; J trimming: 2 bases; junction bases outside the gene matches: 4. The CDR3 totals 16 residues. Germline-derived CDR1 and CDR2 are SGHRS and YFSETQ. The CDR3 DNA follows: TGCGCCAGCAGCTTGGGAGTAGCGGGGGGGGCCTACGAGCAGTACTTC. Residues: CASSLGVAGGAYEQYF.

This clone was detected a few times. The chain links TRBV18 to TRBJ1-2, with 7 bases aligning to TRBD1. The CDR3 consists of 14 residues. Germline CDR1 reads KGHSH; CDR2 reads LQKENI. The V gene end was trimmed by 6 bases and the J gene end by 4 bases; junction bases not matched to a gene: 8. The CDR3 nucleotides read TGTGCCAGCTCCATTGCTCGGGACAGCTATGGCTACACCTTC. It encodes CASSIARDSYGYTF.

This clone was counted a few times. The chain combines TRBV5-1 with TRBJ2-3; no definite D call. The CDR3 spans 15 residues. The V gene lost 0 bases and the J gene lost 2 bases, with 10 bases spanning the gap. Germline CDR1 reads SGHRS; CDR2 reads YFSETQ. The CDR3 loop is CASSLGLIITDTQYF. The CDR3 bases are TGCGCCAGCAGCTTGGGACTGATAATCACAGATACGCAGTATTTT.

The chain combines TRBV11-2 with TRBJ2-5; perhaps TRBD1 as D (5 bases). V shed 2 bases and J shed 5 bases, with 15 bases lying between them. Germline V gene data show CDR1 as SGHAT and CDR2 as FQNNGV. The CDR3 sequence is 15 residues long. CDR3 sequence (DNA): TGTGCCAGCAGCTTAAGGGGCGCCTCCGGTGAGACCCAGTACTTC. Amino acid sequence: CASSLRGASGETQYF.

This chain connects TRBV6-1 to TRBJ1-6, with a possible D match to TRBD1 (5 bases). The CDR3 consists of 14 residues. Trimming removed 4 bases from V and 10 bases from J, with 14 bases in between. Germline lookup yields CDR1 MNHNS and CDR2 SASEGT. The CDR3 loop is CASSGSIGGSPLHF. CDR3 bases: TGTGCCAGCAGTGGATCAATTGGGGGGTCACCCCTCCACTTT.

The chain combines TRBV5-6 with TRBJ1-5; D unresolved. CDR1 SGHDT and CDR2 YYEEEE come from the germline V gene. This CDR3 is built from 15 residues. Trimming removed 0 bases at V and 0 bases at J, with 7 bases between. DNA for the CDR3: TGTGCCAGCAGCTTGGCAGGTTATAGCAATCAGCCCCAGCATTTT. Its translation is CASSLAGYSNQPQHF.

The sample holds a few counts of this clone. The gene calls are TRBV19 and TRBJ1-1; TRBD1 agrees at 8 bases. The V gene's germline CDR1 is LNHDA and CDR2 SQIVND (reference sequence). With 3 bases clipped from V and 5 bases from J, the junction kept 2 bases outside the gene matches. CDR3 length equals 13 residues. CDR3 amino acids: CASSIYRGTEAFF. In DNA, the CDR3 is TGTGCCAGTAGTATCTACAGGGGGACTGAAGCTTTCTTT.

The chain recombines TRBV2 with TRBJ2-3; 7 bases fit TRBD2. Germline lookup yields CDR1 SNHLY and CDR2 FYNNEI. This CDR3 contains 15 residues. Losses at the gene ends were 7 bases for V and 1 base for J; bases not matched to a gene: 8. CDR3 in DNA: TGTGCCAGCACCCGAAGGGCGGGGGGCACAGATACGCAGTATTTT. It yields the protein CASTRRAGGTDTQYF. The complete variable domain, with remaining parts taken from reference TRBV2 and TRBJ2-3, reads EPEVTQTPSHQVTQMGQEVILRCVPISNHLYFYWYRQILGQKVEFLVSFYNNEISEKSEIFDDQFSVERPDGSNFTLKIRSTKLEDSAMYFCASTRRAGGTDTQYFGPGTRLTVL.

The V call is TRBV7-8, the J call TRBJ2-7; a weak D match, TRBD2 (6 bases). Per the germline V gene, CDR1 is SGHVS and CDR2 is FQNEAQ. This CDR3 contains 16 residues. V gave up 1 base and J gave up 0 bases, with 13 bases separating them. The CDR3 here is CASSLGGRSLSYEQYF. The CDR3 DNA reads as TGTGCCAGCAGCTTAGGAGGGAGGAGCCTCTCCTACGAGCAGTACTTC. Using reference TRBV7-8 and TRBJ2-7 for the parts outside the CDR3, the full variable domain is GAGVSQSPRYKVAKRGQDVALRCDPISGHVSLFWYQQALGQGPEFLTYFQNEAQLDKSGLPSDRFFAERPEGSVSTLKIQRTQQEDSAVYLCASSLGGRSLSYEQYFGPGTRLTVT.

The genes are TRBV4-1 and TRBJ2-7; 7 bases map to TRBD2. The CDR3 has 15 amino acids. Germline lookup yields CDR1 MGHRA and CDR2 YSYEKL. The trim removed 2 bases at V and 3 bases at J, leaving 7 bases unmatched. The CDR3 protein is CASSQTSAQNYEQYF. Written as DNA, the CDR3 is TGCGCCAGCAGCCAAACTAGCGCTCAGAACTACGAGCAGTACTTC.

This clone has only a few counts. The rearrangement joins TRBV19 to TRBJ1-2, with unresolved D. Deletions cut 3 bases from V and 5 bases from J, with 10 bases between. This CDR3 comprises 13 residues. CDR1 is LNHDA, CDR2 SQIVND, per germline (reference sequence). CDR3 in amino acids: CASSISGAYGYTF. The CDR3 DNA sequence: TGTGCCAGTAGTATCTCCGGAGCGTATGGCTACACCTTC.

This clone was counted ten times or more. The chain links TRBV7-9 to TRBJ1-2; a possible D gene is TRBD1 (5 bases). CDR3 length: 14 residues. Germline CDR1 and CDR2: SEHNR and FQNEAQ (reference sequence). Deletions cut 5 bases from V and 7 bases from J, with 17 bases between. CDR3: CASSPAYGGSGYTF. Written as DNA, the CDR3 is TGTGCCAGCAGCCCTGCTTACGGGGGATCTGGCTACACCTTC.

The chain employs TRBV6-1 and TRBJ2-7, with D possibly TRBD1 on 7 matching bases. CDR1 is MNHNS, CDR2 SASEGT, per germline. The ends were cut back, 7 bases at V and 1 base at J, with 14 bases in the middle. The CDR3 covers 14 residues. This CDR3 is CASKTGAGSYEQYF. The CDR3 DNA reads TGTGCCAGCAAAACAGGGGCGGGATCCTACGAGCAGTACTTC.

The gene calls are TRBV5-1 and TRBJ2-5, with D possibly TRBD2 on 6 matching bases. This CDR3 region has 15 residues. Germline loops: CDR1 SGHRS, CDR2 YFSETQ. The V end was cut by 4 bases, the J end by 3 bases, with 16 bases between. The CDR3 loop is CASSLIAEREETQYF. The CDR3 DNA is TGCGCCAGCAGCCTGATAGCGGAACGAGAAGAGACCCAGTACTTC.

V usage is TRBV5-1 and J usage is TRBJ2-1; 13 nucleotides match TRBD2. This CDR3 spans 17 amino acids. Germline V gene sequence: CDR1 SGHRS, CDR2 YFSETQ. With V trimmed by 4 bases and J by 0 bases, 4 bases remained unmatched. DNA of the CDR3: TGCGCCAGCAGCCCCACTAGCGGGGGGGCCTCCTACAATGAGCAGTTCTTC. As protein: CASSPTSGGASYNEQFF.

This clone has just a few counts. The V and J genes are TRBV5-1 and TRBJ2-1, with a tentative D call TRBD1 (6 bases). The germline CDR1 and CDR2 sequences are SGHRS and YFSETQ. The CDR3 runs 16 residues. The V end lost 0 bases, the J end lost 2 bases, and 12 bases lay between the germline ends. The CDR3 DNA sequence: TGCGCCAGCAGCTTGGAGGGGGTGAATACCTACAATGAGCAGTTCTTC. It is translated as CASSLEGVNTYNEQFF.

This clone appeared many times. Other DNA sequences of this sample code for an identical CDR3. The rearrangement uses TRBV2 and TRBJ2-6, with D possibly matching TRBD1 (5 bases). This CDR3 contains 16 residues. V gave up 4 bases and J gave up 5 bases, with 15 bases separating them. Germline loops: CDR1 SNHLY, CDR2 FYNNEI. CDR3 amino acids: CASSAETKGRANVLTF. The CDR3 bases are TGTGCCAGCAGTGCCGAGACCAAGGGGCGGGCCAACGTCCTGACTTTC.